Each of the 28 T cell receptor beta chains below was sequenced from the same sample in a study of beta chain features in type 1 diabetes. Of the isolated RNA, all was reverse transcribed, and so the sequenced material was expressed TCRB transcripts. Clones were sequenced by immunoSEQ multiplex PCR, and TCRdb holds only the in-frame ones, with some missing. The sample consists of 120,000 to 150,000 clones, more than 9% of them appearing once. The sequencing sample was made of naive CD4+ T cells from blood. These receptors all stem from a man aged 18-30 years in good health.

The CDR3 sequence is CASSVGLTGTQYF. CDR3 bases: TGTGCCAGCAGCGTCGGACTGACGGGGACCCAGTACTTC. The V and J genes are TRBV7-7 and TRBJ2-5, with a weak D call TRBD2 (5 bases). Germline-derived CDR1 and CDR2 are SSHAT and FNYEAQ (reference sequence). The CDR3 contains 13 residues. V was cut by 5 bases and J by 7 bases, with 14 bases left in between.

This sequence joins TRBV7-8 and TRBJ1-2; possible D gene TRBD1, 5 bases. CDR1 is SGHVS, CDR2 FQNEAQ, per germline. Trimming removed 2 bases from V and 7 bases from J, with 17 bases in between. The CDR3 has 15 residues. The CDR3 region is CASSLRGGDWSGYTF. CDR3 nucleotides: TGTGCCAGCAGCTTACGGGGCGGGGATTGGAGTGGCTACACCTTC.

This clone was detected only a few times. The chain couples TRBV4-2 to TRBJ2-6, with a weak D call TRBD1 (6 bases). Trimming stripped 3 bases from V and 1 base from J, with 10 bases between. The CDR3 runs to 16 residues. Germline V CDR1 and CDR2: LGHNA, YNFKEQ. The CDR3 sequence is CASSQIQGSGANVLTF. The CDR3 DNA follows: TGTGCCAGCAGCCAGATACAGGGATCTGGGGCCAACGTCCTGACTTTC.

The CDR3 is CASSQRTSGATDTQYF. CDR3 in DNA: TGCGCCAGCAGCCAAAGGACTAGCGGGGCGACAGATACGCAGTATTTT. The rearrangement links TRBV4-1 to TRBJ2-3; 12 bases agree with TRBD2. The CDR3 consists of 16 residues. The germline CDR1 and CDR2 sequences are MGHRA and YSYEKL. V was pared by 2 bases and J by 3 bases, with 3 bases of the junction left unmatched.

This clone came up a few times. The chain joins TRBV7-2 to TRBJ2-3; D is perhaps TRBD2 (5 bases). V dropped 7 bases and J dropped 3 bases, with 14 bases sitting between them. CDR1 SGHTA and CDR2 FQGNSA come from the germline V gene. The CDR3 length is 14 residues. The CDR3 sequence: CASTLGLATDTQYF. The DNA of the CDR3 is TGTGCCAGCACCCTGGGTCTAGCAACAGATACGCAGTATTTT.

The chain recombines TRBV30 with TRBJ1-2; TRBD1 matches at 7 bases. Germline values: CDR1 GTSNPN, CDR2 SVGIG (reference sequence). This CDR3 is built from 15 residues. The ends lost 0 bases at V and 6 bases at J; junction bases unmatched: 10. The CDR3 region has the DNA TGTGCCTGGAGTGTACTTGGGCAGGGGGTCGATGGCTACACCTTC. This encodes CAWSVLGQGVDGYTF. Full variable domain (missing parts from reference TRBV30 and TRBJ1-2): SQTIHQWPATLVQPVGSPLSLECTVEGTSNPNLYWYRQAAGRGLQLLFYSVGIGQISSEVPQNLSASRPQDRQFILSSKKLLLSDSGFYLCAWSVLGQGVDGYTFGSGTRLTVV.

The table lists this clone with a few counts. CDR3 DNA sequence: TGTGCCAGCAGCCCACGACAGGGGTCCTACGAGCAGTACTTC. Protein: CASSPRQGSYEQYF. V usage is TRBV7-3 and J usage is TRBJ2-7, with 8 nucleotides matching TRBD1. V dropped 5 bases and J dropped 1; count of bases not matched to a gene: 4. Looked up from germline, CDR1 is SGHTA and CDR2 is FQGTGA. This CDR3 has 14 amino acids.

This clone was detected a few times. The rearrangement joins TRBV5-1 to TRBJ2-7; 11 nucleotides match TRBD2. The CDR3 runs to 15 residues. Germline loops: CDR1 SGHRS, CDR2 YFSETQ. With V trimmed by 0 bases and J by 5 bases, 4 bases remained unmatched. The CDR3 region has the DNA TGCGCCAGCAGCTTGGTAACTAGCGGGGGAGACGAGCAGTACTTC. Translating gives CASSLVTSGGDEQYF.

This clone has just a few counts. The chain employs TRBV7-2 and TRBJ2-7; 12 positions match TRBD1. The CDR3 has 15 residues. V was clipped by 5 bases and J by 4 bases; unmatched bases: 6. Germline CDR1 SGHTA, CDR2 FQGNSA. For the CDR3, the DNA is TGTGCCAGCAGCCGACCGGGACAGGGGGCGTACGAGCAGTACTTC. Its protein product is CASSRPGQGAYEQYF. Using reference TRBV7-2 and TRBJ2-7 for the parts outside the CDR3, the full variable domain is GAGVSQSPSNKVTEKGKDVELRCDPISGHTALYWYRQSLGQGLEFLIYFQGNSAPDKSGLPSDRFSAERTGGSVSTLTIQRTQQEDSAVYLCASSRPGQGAYEQYFGPGTRLTVT.

The V and J genes are TRBV7-2 and TRBJ2-1, with D possibly matching TRBD1 (6 bases). Germline assignment: CDR1 SGHTA and CDR2 FQGNSA. This CDR3 is built from 15 residues. The ends were cut back, 5 bases at V and 7 bases at J, with 18 bases in the middle. The CDR3 loop reads CASSPHGGRSNEQFF. Written as DNA, the CDR3 is TGTGCCAGCAGCCCCCATGGGGGCAGAAGTAATGAGCAGTTCTTC.

V is TRBV5-4 and J is TRBJ2-7, with TRBD2 matching 8 bases. Germline V gives CDR1 SGHNT, CDR2 YYREEE (reference sequence). V was clipped by 0 bases and J by 2 bases; unmatched bases: 7. The CDR3 has 16 amino acids. The CDR3 reads CASSLDLGLATYEQYF. In nucleotides, the CDR3 is TGTGCCAGCAGCTTGGATCTTGGACTAGCTACCTACGAGCAGTACTTC.

This clone was recorded a few times. This sequence joins TRBV5-1 and TRBJ2-3, with 9 nucleotides matching TRBD2. Germline V gives CDR1 SGHRS, CDR2 YFSETQ. The CDR3 has 14 residues. V dropped 4 bases and J dropped 6; count of bases not matched to a gene: 6. The CDR3 here is CASSLGLALDTQYF. For the CDR3, the DNA is TGCGCCAGCAGCCTGGGACTAGCCCTGGATACGCAGTATTTT.

This clone is a singleton in its sample. This chain links TRBV9 with TRBJ2-4; TRBD1 aligns across 7 bases. Germline CDR1 reads SGDLS; CDR2 reads YYNGEE. The ends lost 3 bases at V and 1 base at J; junction bases unmatched: 4. This CDR3 comprises 15 residues. The CDR3 DNA is TGTGCCAGCAGCGCGGGACAGCCTGCCAAAAACATTCAGTACTTC. Its protein is CASSAGQPAKNIQYF.

This clone was seen a handful of times. This chain uses TRBV9 with TRBJ1-5, with 12 positions matching TRBD1. This CDR3 is 20 amino acids long. Germline CDR1 reads SGDLS; CDR2 reads YYNGEE. Losses at the gene ends were 3 bases for V and 2 bases for J; bases not matched to a gene: 15. CDR3 sequence reads: CASSAKNSGTGGFRNQPQHF. CDR3 DNA sequence: TGTGCCAGCAGCGCTAAAAACAGTGGGACAGGGGGCTTTCGCAATCAGCCCCAGCATTTT.

The genes are TRBV6-5 and TRBJ2-7; weak D call: TRBD1 (5 bases). There are 15 residues in the CDR3. V lost 0 bases and J 2 bases, leaving 11 bases between the germline ends. Germline lookup yields CDR1 MNHEY and CDR2 SVGAGI. CDR3 in DNA: TGTGCCAGCAGTTACTCGCCGGACATAACCTACGAGCAGTACTTC. Residues: CASSYSPDITYEQYF.

This clone was observed a few times. The chain couples TRBV19 to TRBJ2-1, with TRBD2 identical over 12 bases. The CDR3 length is 14 residues. V gave up 4 bases and J gave up 8 bases; unmatched junction bases: 3. Looked up from germline, CDR1 is LNHDA and CDR2 is SQIVND (reference sequence). For the CDR3, the DNA is TGTGCCAGTAGTACGCTAGCGGGGGGGTATGAGCAGTTCTTC. Amino acid sequence: CASSTLAGGYEQFF.

This clone was counted once. The chain has TRBV18 and TRBJ2-5; D remains ambiguous. Germline CDR1 KGHSH, CDR2 LQKENI. Trimming removed 1 base from V and 0 bases from J, with 9 bases in between. This CDR3 is built from 15 residues. CDR3 nucleotides: TGTGCCAGCTCACCACGCGACGGGTACCAAGAGACCCAGTACTTC. As protein: CASSPRDGYQETQYF.

The genes are TRBV6-6 and TRBJ2-3; TRBD2 matches at 12 bases. With V trimmed by 6 bases and J by 1 base, 5 bases remained unmatched. Germline V CDR1 and CDR2: MNHNY, SVGAGI (reference sequence). This CDR3 region has 16 residues. In nucleotides, the CDR3 is TGTGCCAGCAGCCTTCGACTAGCGGGGGGCACAGATACGCAGTATTTT. This codes for CASSLRLAGGTDTQYF.

This clone was recorded a few times. This rearrangement joins TRBV10-2 to TRBJ1-2; the D is unclear. The CDR3 has 15 amino acids. Germline-derived CDR1 and CDR2 are WSHSY and SAAADI. V was clipped by 3 bases and J by 7 bases, with 18 bases between them. CDR3 in amino acids: CASSDAQAQSGGYTF. The CDR3 DNA reads as TGCGCCAGCAGTGATGCCCAGGCCCAGAGTGGTGGCTACACCTTC.

This chain joins TRBV6-1 and TRBJ1-2, with TRBD1 matching over 11 bases. Trimming cost V 3 bases and J 8 bases; bases outside gene matches: 11. CDR3 size: 16 residues. Per the germline V gene, CDR1 is MNHNS and CDR2 is SASEGT. The CDR3 DNA is TGTGCCAGCAGTGACCGAAGCCGGGACAGGGGGTACGGCTACACCTTC. It specifies CASSDRSRDRGYGYTF.

This clone has only a few counts. The V and J genes are TRBV29-1 and TRBJ2-2; a possible D gene is TRBD2 (7 bases). Germline CDR1 reads SQVTM; CDR2 reads ANQGSEA. This CDR3 comprises 15 residues. Trimming removed 4 bases at V and 6 bases at J, with 18 bases between. The CDR3 sequence: CSVGSGGSAAGELFF. The CDR3 DNA reads TGCAGCGTTGGTTCGGGGGGCTCGGCCGCCGGGGAGCTGTTTTTT.

The chain employs TRBV5-4 and TRBJ2-5; 8 nucleotides match TRBD2. The V segment lost 2 bases and the J segment 1 base; nucleotides outside the gene matches: 4. The CDR3 is 15 residues long. Per the germline V gene, CDR1 is SGHNT and CDR2 is YYREEE (reference sequence). The CDR3 is CASSFSSGGQETQYF. The CDR3 DNA is TGTGCCAGCAGCTTCTCCAGCGGGGGCCAAGAGACCCAGTACTTC.

The chain links TRBV28 to TRBJ2-2, with a weak D call TRBD1 (6 bases). The CDR3 totals 14 residues. V dropped 3 bases and J dropped 5 bases, with 10 bases sitting between them. The germline gives CDR1 MDHEN, CDR2 SYDVKM. DNA for the CDR3: TGTGCCAGCAGTTTCTCCGGACAGACCGGGGAGCTGTTTTTT. This translates into CASSFSGQTGELFF.

This clone was seen more than once but under ten times. V gene TRBV5-5 combines with J gene TRBJ2-3; 8 bases line up with TRBD2. The germline V gene has CDR1 SGHKS and CDR2 YYEKEE (reference sequence). V dropped 0 bases and J dropped 1; count of bases not matched to a gene: 4. The CDR3 contains 16 residues. CDR3 coding DNA: TGTGCCAGCAGCTTGGGATCACTAGCGGGCACAGATACGCAGTATTTT. Its translation: CASSLGSLAGTDTQYF.

The chain employs TRBV19 and TRBJ2-6; TRBD1 aligns across 9 bases. The V gene's germline CDR1 is LNHDA and CDR2 SQIVND (reference sequence). The CDR3 runs 18 residues. The trim removed 1 base at V and 0 bases at J, leaving 4 bases unmatched. The CDR3 sequence is CASSIAGTGSSGANVLTF. The CDR3 DNA follows: TGTGCCAGTAGTATAGCCGGGACAGGGTCCTCTGGGGCCAACGTCCTGACTTTC.

This clone was picked up a small number of times. The CDR3 DNA is TGCGCCAGCAGCCAGGACGGGACAAGATATGGCTACACCTTC. This codes for CASSQDGTRYGYTF. The chain recombines TRBV4-1 with TRBJ1-2; TRBD1 might be the D (6 bases). Per germline, CDR1 MGHRA and CDR2 YSYEKL. V was trimmed by 3 bases and J by 5 bases, leaving 13 bases between them. CDR3 length: 14 residues.

This clone was observed a handful of times. The V and J genes are TRBV28 and TRBJ2-5, with D possibly matching TRBD2 (5 bases). The CDR3 length is 14 residues. Trimming removed 3 bases at V and 4 bases at J, with 12 bases between. Germline lookup yields CDR1 MDHEN and CDR2 SYDVKM. The CDR3: CASSFVQRGETQYF. CDR3 nucleotide sequence: TGTGCCAGCAGTTTTGTCCAACGGGGAGAGACCCAGTACTTC.

The rearrangement uses TRBV28 and TRBJ2-1; D possibly corresponds to TRBD2 (5 bases). Between the trimmed V and J ends, which lost 1 base and 4 bases, there was a span of 11 bases. CDR3 length equals 15 residues. Germline V CDR1 and CDR2: MDHEN, SYDVKM. Here the CDR3 DNA reads TGTGCCAGCAGTTTATTGCGGGCCCAATACAATGAGCAGTTCTTC. Translating gives CASSLLRAQYNEQFF.